The 27 T cell receptor beta chains reported below all come from one sample, sequenced in a study of blood T cell repertoires in COVID-19. TCRdb's copy holds only in-frame clones and misses some; the assay was immunoSEQ multiplex PCR. The sample has 250,000 or so clones, approximately 83% seen once. Sequenced sample: peripheral blood. The receptor source for this set is a human donor in a cohort sampled during active COVID-19.

This chain joins TRBV5-1 and TRBJ2-1, with D perhaps matching TRBD1 (6 bases). Germline CDR1 and CDR2: SGHRS and YFSETQ. V lost 5 bases, J lost 5 bases, and 14 bases lay in between. This CDR3 contains 14 residues. DNA for the CDR3: TGCGCCAGCAGTATTAGGGACATGGACAATGAGCAGTTCTTC. Protein sequence: CASSIRDMDNEQFF.

The chain employs TRBV5-1 and TRBJ2-7, with 8 bases aligning to TRBD1. Germline CDR1 SGHRS, CDR2 YFSETQ. The CDR3 spans 18 residues. V shed 0 bases and J 4 bases; nucleotides not matched to a gene: 15. The CDR3 nucleotides are TGCGCCAGCAGCTTGGAAAAGTCCGGGACAGGATATCAATACGAGCAGTACTTC. Its translation is CASSLEKSGTGYQYEQYF.

The V and J genes are TRBV11-3 and TRBJ2-2; TRBD2 might be the D (6 bases). The CDR3 is 15 amino acids. Trimming removed 5 bases at V and 0 bases at J, with 10 bases between. CDR1 and CDR2 (germline): SGHNT, YENEEA. The CDR3 spells CASSLGGANTGELFF. As DNA, the CDR3 is TGTGCCAGCAGCCTCGGGGGAGCGAACACCGGGGAGCTGTTTTTT. Variable domain in full (rest from reference TRBV11-3 and TRBJ2-2): EAGVVQSPRYKIIEKKQPVAFWCNPISGHNTLYWYLQNLGQGPELLIRYENEEAVDDSQLPKDRFSAERLKGVDSTLKIQPAELGDSAVYLCASSLGGANTGELFFGEGSRLTVL.

This chain links TRBV10-3 with TRBJ1-5, with D possibly TRBD1 on 5 matching bases. The germline V gene encodes CDR1 ENHRY and CDR2 SYGVKD. Between the trimmed V and J ends, which lost 6 bases and 1 base, there was a span of 7 bases. The CDR3 totals 13 residues. CDR3 protein: CAIRGGSNQPQHF. CDR3 nucleotides: TGTGCCATCAGGGGGGGAAGCAATCAGCCCCAGCATTTT.

The chain joins TRBV11-2 to TRBJ2-1, with TRBD1 matching over 9 bases. The V gene end was trimmed by 8 bases and the J gene end by 6 bases; junction bases not matched to a gene: 11. CDR1 and CDR2 (germline): SGHAT, FQNNGV. There are 15 residues in the CDR3. CDR3 sequence (DNA): TGTGCCAGCGGCCTGGGGACAGGGTATTTCAATGAGCAGTTCTTC. The encoded protein is CASGLGTGYFNEQFF.

This chain links TRBV7-2 with TRBJ2-1, with 10 positions matching TRBD2. The CDR3 is 15 amino acids. V gave up 4 bases and J gave up 3 bases; unmatched junction bases: 3. Germline V gives CDR1 SGHTA, CDR2 FQGNSA. CDR3 sequence: CASSSGLADYNEQFF. CDR3 nucleotide sequence: TGTGCCAGCAGCTCCGGACTAGCGGACTACAATGAGCAGTTCTTC.

The chain combines TRBV6-5 with TRBJ2-5; D not certain. V lost 7 bases and J lost 4, with 13 bases in between. There are 13 residues in the CDR3. CDR1 and CDR2 (germline): MNHEY, SVGAGI. The CDR3 loop is CASKDGLAETQYF. CDR3 sequence (DNA): TGTGCCAGCAAAGATGGTTTGGCAGAGACCCAGTACTTC.

This clone was seen at least ten times. This chain connects TRBV13 to TRBJ2-1, with TRBD2 matching over 11 bases. Per germline, CDR1 PRHDT and CDR2 FYEKMQ (reference sequence). This CDR3 has 16 amino acids. V shed 6 bases, J shed 8 bases, and the junction held 12 bases outside the gene matches. The CDR3 bases are TGTGCCAGCAGTTTCAGACTAGCGGGAAGGGGGGATGAGCAGTTCTTC. It yields the protein CASSFRLAGRGDEQFF.

In this sample, this clone turned up once. This sequence joins TRBV19 and TRBJ2-6; 7 positions agree with TRBD1. Germline CDR1 reads LNHDA; CDR2 reads SQIVND (reference sequence). Losses at the gene ends were 6 bases for V and 0 bases for J; bases not matched to a gene: 5. The CDR3 extends over 16 amino acids. The CDR3 spells CASRRTGNSGANVLTF. Here the CDR3 DNA reads TGTGCCAGTAGGCGGACAGGAAACTCTGGGGCCAACGTCCTGACTTTC.

This chain joins TRBV13 and TRBJ2-3; 8 bases are a match to TRBD2. Looked up from germline, CDR1 is PRHDT and CDR2 is FYEKMQ (reference sequence). This CDR3 is 16 amino acids long. The J segment lost 0 bases and the V segment lost 1 base, leaving 3 bases of the junction unmatched. CDR3 in DNA: TGTGCCAGCAGCTTAGTACTAGCGGTAAGCACAGATACGCAGTATTTT. Protein product: CASSLVLAVSTDTQYF.

This clone was seen a handful of times. The J gene is TRBJ2-6, the V gene TRBV2; the D gene is possibly TRBD1 (5 bases). From germline, CDR1 is SNHLY and CDR2 FYNNEI. V shed 9 bases and J shed 4 bases, with 10 bases lying between them. The length of the CDR3 is 13 residues. The CDR3: CARRGTGANVLTF. In DNA form, the CDR3 reads TGTGCCAGAAGGGGTACAGGGGCCAACGTCCTGACTTTC.

The CDR3 sequence: CASSLANSGSSHEQYF. CDR3 DNA sequence: TGCGCCAGCAGCTTGGCCAATAGCGGGAGTTCCCACGAGCAGTACTTC. J is TRBJ2-7 and V is TRBV5-1; 9 bases match TRBD2. CDR1 is SGHRS, CDR2 YFSETQ, per germline. The trim removed 0 bases at V and 5 bases at J, leaving 9 bases unmatched. The CDR3 loop spans 16 amino acids.

This clone was detected only a few times. The rearrangement joins TRBV2 to TRBJ1-5; a possible D gene is TRBD1 (6 bases). The CDR3 extends over 18 amino acids. V was trimmed by 3 bases and J by 6 bases, leaving 24 bases between them. CDR1 is SNHLY, CDR2 FYNNEI, per germline. CDR3 loop: CASSDGSTGQGLFQPQHF. The DNA of the CDR3 is TGTGCCAGCAGTGATGGTTCAACTGGGCAGGGGCTATTTCAGCCCCAGCATTTT.

This clone appeared a few times. J is TRBJ2-3 and V is TRBV9; 11 bases are shared with TRBD2. The CDR3 totals 21 residues. V lost 3 bases, J lost 7 bases, and 25 bases stayed unmatched. The germline CDR1 and CDR2 sequences are SGDLS and YYNGEE. CDR3 sequence (DNA): TGTGCCAGCAGCGCATCCACGAGGACTAGCGGGCTGGGTCGGTTTATATATACGCAGTATTTT. Translating gives CASSASTRTSGLGRFIYTQYF.

The chain carries TRBV6-1 and TRBJ2-1; 9 positions agree with TRBD1. With V trimmed by 0 bases and J by 8 bases, 5 bases remained unmatched. This CDR3 is built from 15 residues. In germline, CDR1 is MNHNS, CDR2 SASEGT. In DNA form, the CDR3 reads TGTGCCAGCAGTGAAGCCGGGACAGGGAGCGATGAGCAGTTCTTC. This sequence encodes CASSEAGTGSDEQFF.

This clone occurred many times. The V gene is TRBV24-1, the J gene TRBJ2-5; TRBD1 matches 8 bases. After removal of 7 bases from V and 6 bases from J, the junction contained 3 bases not matched to a gene. The CDR3 covers 12 residues. CDR1 KGHDR and CDR2 SFDVKD come from the germline V gene. The CDR3 nucleotides read TGTGCCACCAGCGACAGGGGCCAGACCCAGTACTTC. Translating gives CATSDRGQTQYF.

The chain carries TRBV15 and TRBJ1-2; TRBD1 might be the D (5 bases). The CDR3 spans 19 residues. CDR1 is LNHNV and CDR2 is YYDKDF in the germline V gene (reference sequence). V dropped 1 base and J dropped 1 base, with 22 bases sitting between them. CDR3 nucleotides: TGTGCCACCAGCAGAGCAAGGGGAGAGGGAAGGGAGGGTAACTATGGCTACACCTTC. Protein product: CATSRARGEGREGNYGYTF.

The chain uses TRBV9 and TRBJ1-6, with a tentative D call TRBD1 (5 bases). The germline gives CDR1 SGDLS, CDR2 YYNGEE. The ends were cut back, 1 base at V and 8 bases at J, with 16 bases in the middle. This CDR3 is 16 amino acids long. CDR3 loop: CASSVTPGEFDSPLHF. CDR3 coding DNA: TGTGCCAGCAGCGTAACCCCGGGGGAATTCGATTCACCCCTCCACTTT.

There are a few counts of this clone. This chain uses TRBV20-1 with TRBJ1-2; 10 positions match TRBD1. The CDR3 sequence is 12 residues long. The germline CDR1 and CDR2 sequences are DFQATT and SNEGSKA (reference sequence). Trimming at V came to 3 bases and at J to 8 bases, leaving 3 bases not matched to a gene. The DNA of the CDR3 is TGCAGTGCTAGTAGGGACAGGGGCGGCTACACCTTC. Amino acids: CSASRDRGGYTF.

The rearrangement joins TRBV6-1 to TRBJ1-4; the match to TRBD1 covers 10 bases. Germline values: CDR1 MNHNS, CDR2 SASEGT. The CDR3 sequence is 14 residues long. The V gene end was trimmed by 2 bases and the J gene end by 8 bases; junction bases not matched to a gene: 2. The CDR3 reads CASSEPGQGEKLFF. CDR3 DNA sequence: TGTGCCAGCAGTGAACCGGGACAGGGGGAAAAACTGTTTTTT.

The gene calls are TRBV11-2 and TRBJ2-1; 9 bases map to TRBD1. In germline, CDR1 is SGHAT, CDR2 FQNNGV. Trimming took 7 bases from V and 3 from J; bases not matched to a gene: 7. CDR3 length: 15 amino acids. The CDR3 region is CASTLTGGDYNEQFF. The CDR3 DNA follows: TGTGCCAGCACCTTGACAGGGGGAGACTACAATGAGCAGTTCTTC. The full variable domain, its missing parts supplied by reference TRBV11-2 and TRBJ2-1, is EAGVAQSPRYKIIEKRQSVAFWCNPISGHATLYWYQQILGQGPKLLIQFQNNGVVDDSQLPKDRFSAERLKGVDSTLKIQPAKLEDSAVYLCASTLTGGDYNEQFFGPGTRLTVL.

Worth noting for this clone: At the DNA level, this CDR3 is encoded by other sequences in the same sample as well. The chain employs TRBV19 and TRBJ2-1, with no clear D. Trimming took off 3 bases at V and 4 bases at J, with 4 bases between the two ends. CDR1 and CDR2 from the germline V gene are LNHDA and SQIVND (reference sequence). CDR3 length: 12 amino acids. The CDR3 here is CASSMRYNEQFF. The CDR3 DNA follows: TGTGCCAGTAGTATGCGATACAATGAGCAGTTCTTC.

J is TRBJ2-1 and V is TRBV7-8, with 7 nucleotides matching TRBD1. Trimming cost V 5 bases and J 2 bases; bases outside gene matches: 12. The germline V gene encodes CDR1 SGHVS and CDR2 FQNEAQ. This CDR3 has 17 amino acids. Written as DNA, the CDR3 is TGTGCCAGCAGCCCCAACGCCGACAGGGTCGCCTACAATGAGCAGTTCTTC. Amino acids: CASSPNADRVAYNEQFF.

The chain is built from TRBV14 and TRBJ2-3; 12 bases fit TRBD2. The CDR3 length is 16 residues. The V and J ends lost 4 bases and 2 bases, in that order; junction bases with no gene match: 4. Looked up from germline, CDR1 is SGHDN and CDR2 is FVKESK. CDR3 DNA: TGTGCCAGCAGCCTTCGGACTAGCGGGAACACAGATACGCAGTATTTT. Protein sequence: CASSLRTSGNTDTQYF. Combining the CDR3 with reference TRBV14 and TRBJ2-3 gives the whole variable domain EAGVTQFPSHSVIEKGQTVTLRCDPISGHDNLYWYRRVMGKEIKFLLHFVKESKQDESGMPNNRFLAERTGGTYSTLKVQPAELEDSGVYFCASSLRTSGNTDTQYFGPGTRLTVL.

This sequence joins TRBV6-5 and TRBJ2-7, with TRBD1 matching 7 bases. Germline CDR1 MNHEY, CDR2 SVGAGI. The CDR3 consists of 14 residues. With V trimmed by 7 bases and J by 0 bases, 6 bases remained unmatched. Here the CDR3 DNA reads TGTGCCAGCACCAAACAGGGGAGCTCCTACGAGCAGTACTTC. It translates to CASTKQGSSYEQYF.

The chain recombines TRBV5-1 with TRBJ2-2, with TRBD1 identical over 10 bases. The CDR3 is made up of 16 amino acids. V shed 4 bases and J 5 bases; nucleotides not matched to a gene: 8. CDR1 and CDR2 (germline): SGHRS, YFSETQ. The CDR3 spells CASSPGTGVGTGELFF. The CDR3 nucleotides are TGCGCCAGCAGCCCCGGGACAGGGGTCGGGACCGGGGAGCTGTTTTTT.

CDR3 DNA sequence: TGTGCCAGCAGCCAGCGGACAGGATTTGAAAAACTGTTTTTT. Its protein is CASSQRTGFEKLFF. The V and J genes are TRBV3-1 (or the pseudogene TRBV3-2) and TRBJ1-4; TRBD1 aligns across 7 bases. The V gene end was trimmed by 3 bases and the J gene end by 7 bases; junction bases not matched to a gene: 5. Germline values: CDR1 LGHDT, CDR2 YNNKEL (reference sequence). The CDR3 is 14 residues long.